The clone carrying this T cell receptor (beta chain) was detected a few times. Its antigen is unidentified. Sequencing targeted expressed TCRB transcripts, as all isolated RNA had been reverse transcribed. The table came from immunoSEQ multiplex PCR; TCRdb's copy has only in-frame clones and leaves some out. The sample yields about 340,000 clones, 13% seen once. This CDR3 has 14 residues. V lost 2 bases and J 3 bases, leaving 10 bases between the germline ends. Germline V gene sequence: CDR1 MNHEY, CDR2 SMNVEV (reference sequence). This entry is derived from a study of beta chain features in type 1 diabetes. In the study overall: The study found patients and healthy donors alike in age, gender and cell yields. Study-wide points: In patients and controls equally, PCR might favor templates that are shorter. Type 1 diabetes patients had TCRB CDR3s that were shorter (moderately but significantly so) in all four CD4+ subsets.

The purity of all sorted populations exceeded 95%. The chain links TRBV27 to TRBJ1-2; no firm D call. The sequencing sample was made of naive CD4+ T cells from blood. This receptor was identified in a woman aged 18-35 years with type 1 diabetes. The CDR3, as DNA: TGTGCCAGCAGTTTAGCGGGGATGGACTATGGCTACACCTTC. This sequence encodes CASSLAGMDYGYTF.